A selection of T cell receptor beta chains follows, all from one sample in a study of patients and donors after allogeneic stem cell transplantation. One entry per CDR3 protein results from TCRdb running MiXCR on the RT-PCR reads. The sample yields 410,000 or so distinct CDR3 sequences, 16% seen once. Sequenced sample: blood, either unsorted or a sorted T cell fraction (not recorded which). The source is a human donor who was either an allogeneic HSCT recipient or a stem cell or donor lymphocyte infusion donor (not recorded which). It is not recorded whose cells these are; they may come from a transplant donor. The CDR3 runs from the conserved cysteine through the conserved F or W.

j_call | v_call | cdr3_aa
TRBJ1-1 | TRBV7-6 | CASSLAGGRAEAFF
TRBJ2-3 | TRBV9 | CASSVARRGTDTQYF
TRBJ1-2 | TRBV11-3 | CASSQAAGAYYGYTF
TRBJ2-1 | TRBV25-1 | CASSAQGRYYNEQFF
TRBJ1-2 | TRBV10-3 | CAAHTRGAGYTF
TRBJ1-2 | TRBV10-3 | CAISESGLDGYTF
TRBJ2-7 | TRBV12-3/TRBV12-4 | CASSRTSLYEQYF
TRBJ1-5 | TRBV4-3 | CASSQGQGLPQHF
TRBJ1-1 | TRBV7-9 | CASSPVSTEAFF
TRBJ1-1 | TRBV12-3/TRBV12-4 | CASRRTGLPEAFF
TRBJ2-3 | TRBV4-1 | CASSQPGRGTDTQYF
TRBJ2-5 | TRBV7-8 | CASSLGLAGDFQETQYF
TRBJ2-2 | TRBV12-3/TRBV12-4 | CAVHRGHGELFF
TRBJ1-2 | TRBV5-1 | CASSLEPGGFYGYTF
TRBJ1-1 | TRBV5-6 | CASSPGWWGLETEAFF
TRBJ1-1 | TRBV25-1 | CASSPRAPGRTEAFF
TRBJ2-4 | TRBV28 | CASSTGQGDKNIQYF
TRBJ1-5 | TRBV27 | CASSLTVRGGNQPQHF
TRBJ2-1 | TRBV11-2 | CASSLEWTSGYNEQFF
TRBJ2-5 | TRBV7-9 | CASSLYRAETQYF
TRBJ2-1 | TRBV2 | CASSEMRQNNEQFF
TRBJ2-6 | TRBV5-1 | CASGNSVKSSGANVLTF
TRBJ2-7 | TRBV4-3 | CASSQEASGTYEQYF